Listed below are T cell receptor beta chains from one sample, sequenced in a study of Ad26.COV2.S vaccination and SARS-CoV-2 variants. Repertoires were generated with immunoSEQ multiplex PCR, while TCRdb's copy carries only in-frame clones and drops some. The table records some 480,000 clones, 87% of them present only once. Specimen: peripheral blood, collected in a trial of Ad26.COV2.S vaccine versus placebo. The receptors stem from a person between 18 and 65 years old who received the Ad26.COV2.S COVID-19 vaccine or a placebo. Each CDR3 is given with its conserved first and last residue. Fields, in order: CDR3 length, V gene, CDR3 protein.

14 TRBV6-5 CASSRPPGPYEQYF
14 TRBV5-1 CASRSAETYNEQFF
13 TRBV5-1 CASSSAFEGEQFF
14 TRBV28 CASTPPGHNQPQHF
12 TRBV28 CASSYNREGEAF
15 TRBV27 CASSFGGYPTDTQYF
17 TRBV13 CASSLARTGVLDYGYTF
13 TRBV14 CASSPRTGGPQYF
16 TRBV25-1 CASSIGGGIDNQPQHF
13 TRBV7-2 CASSEGAGNIQYF
16 TRBV10-1 CASPPRLAGDYNEQFF
14 TRBV9 CASSVDDRSYEQYF
14 TRBV5-8 CASSLAGGMNIQYF
16 TRBV5-4 CASSLERARGTYEQYF
12 TRBV6-6 CASSYGSDEQYF
16 TRBV6-2/TRBV6-3 CASSPLTSGSRNEQFF
14 TRBV21-1 CASSKLGRSYGYTF
12 TRBV29-1 CRVVETAYEQYF
13 TRBV6-6 CASSGMNGQPQHF
15 TRBV7-9 CASSSGLAGVYEQYF
15 TRBV4-3 CASSQDLVPAGEQYF
14 TRBV28 CASRIGRGYNEQFF
14 TRBV7-3 CASSLQASDYEQYF
15 TRBV27 CASSFLGQGQETQYF
15 TRBV5-4 CASSPDSGRAGEQYF
14 TRBV6-2/TRBV6-3 CASSPPRSGHEQFF
13 TRBV27 CASRVRNSETQYF
15 TRBV5-6 CASSLFSNSNQPQHF
16 TRBV4-1 CASSPGGARGGQPQHF
15 TRBV7-2 CASSPEQGGPYEQYF
18 TRBV4-2 CASSQDHGYRGRTYEQYF
11 TRBV30 CAWSGSYEQYF
15 TRBV7-9 CASSLLAGWAGELFF
14 TRBV28 CASSLTDLGNEQFF
12 TRBV6-5 CASSPLGNEQYF
16 TRBV27 CASRTTSHRTNTEAFF
16 TRBV9 CASSAAGGASGNTIYF
13 TRBV6-1 CASSEGFSYEQYF
16 TRBV6-5 CASSYASGTGPGEQFF
14 TRBV5-1 CASSLGGYGETQYF
17 TRBV6-6 CASSQRPGTRLGYGYTF
14 TRBV29-1 CSVAGGGRGNEQFF
14 TRBV11-2 CASSLGTGINEQFF
16 TRBV28 CASSFPGSGSKNIQYF
16 TRBV7-3 CASSLGLGAGTDTQYF